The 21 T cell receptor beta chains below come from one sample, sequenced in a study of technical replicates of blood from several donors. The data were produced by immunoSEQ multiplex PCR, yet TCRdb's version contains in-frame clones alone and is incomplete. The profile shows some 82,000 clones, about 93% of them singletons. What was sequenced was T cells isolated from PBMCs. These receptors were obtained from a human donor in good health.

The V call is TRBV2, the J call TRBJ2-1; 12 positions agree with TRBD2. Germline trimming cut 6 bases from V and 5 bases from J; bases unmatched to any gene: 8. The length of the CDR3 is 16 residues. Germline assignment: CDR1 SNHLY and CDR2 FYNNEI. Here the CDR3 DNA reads TGTGCCAGCAGCTCAGACTGGACTAGCGGGGACAATGAGCAGTTCTTC. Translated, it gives CASSSDWTSGDNEQFF.

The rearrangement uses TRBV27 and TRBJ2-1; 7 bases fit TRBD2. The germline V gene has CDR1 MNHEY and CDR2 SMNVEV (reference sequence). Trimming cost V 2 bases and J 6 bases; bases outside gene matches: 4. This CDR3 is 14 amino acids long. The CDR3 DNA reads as TGTGCCAGCAGTTTACTTGGGGAGGGCAATGAGCAGTTCTTC. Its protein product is CASSLLGEGNEQFF.

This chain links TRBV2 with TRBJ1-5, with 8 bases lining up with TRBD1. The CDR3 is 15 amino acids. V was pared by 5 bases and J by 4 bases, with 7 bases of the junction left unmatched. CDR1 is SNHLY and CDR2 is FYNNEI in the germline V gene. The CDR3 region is CASSFGQGPNQPQHF. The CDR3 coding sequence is TGTGCCAGCAGTTTCGGACAGGGCCCAAATCAGCCCCAGCATTTT.

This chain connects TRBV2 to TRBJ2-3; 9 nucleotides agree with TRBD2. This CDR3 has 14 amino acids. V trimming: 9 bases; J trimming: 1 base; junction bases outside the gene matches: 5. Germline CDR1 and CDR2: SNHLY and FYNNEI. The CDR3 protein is CASSSGTGTDTQYF. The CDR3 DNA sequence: TGTGCCAGTTCTAGCGGGACGGGCACAGATACGCAGTATTTT. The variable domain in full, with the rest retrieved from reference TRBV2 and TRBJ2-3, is EPEVTQTPSHQVTQMGQEVILRCVPISNHLYFYWYRQILGQKVEFLVSFYNNEISEKSEIFDDQFSVERPDGSNFTLKIRSTKLEDSAMYFCASSSGTGTDTQYFGPGTRLTVL.

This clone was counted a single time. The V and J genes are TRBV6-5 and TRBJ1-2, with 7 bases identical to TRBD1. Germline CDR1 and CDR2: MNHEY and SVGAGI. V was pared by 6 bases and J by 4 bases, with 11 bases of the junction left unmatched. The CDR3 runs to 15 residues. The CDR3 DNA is TGTGCCAGCAGAAAGGGGACAGTCGGATCCTATGGCTACACCTTC. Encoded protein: CASRKGTVGSYGYTF.

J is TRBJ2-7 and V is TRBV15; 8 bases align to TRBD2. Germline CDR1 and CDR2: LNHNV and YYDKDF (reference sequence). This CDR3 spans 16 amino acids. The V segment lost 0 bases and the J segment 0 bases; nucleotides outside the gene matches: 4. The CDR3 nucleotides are TGTGCCACCAGCAGAGAACTAGCGGACTTCTCCTACGAGCAGTACTTC. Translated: CATSRELADFSYEQYF.

For the CDR3, the DNA is TGTGCCAGCAGCCGGGACACCCACACCGGGGAGCTGTTTTTT. This gives the protein CASSRDTHTGELFF. The chain combines TRBV6-4 with TRBJ2-2; TRBD1 might be the D (6 bases). Trimming pared 6 bases from V and 3 bases from J, leaving 11 bases between. The CDR3 loop spans 14 amino acids. Per the germline V gene, CDR1 is MRHNA and CDR2 is SNTAGT.

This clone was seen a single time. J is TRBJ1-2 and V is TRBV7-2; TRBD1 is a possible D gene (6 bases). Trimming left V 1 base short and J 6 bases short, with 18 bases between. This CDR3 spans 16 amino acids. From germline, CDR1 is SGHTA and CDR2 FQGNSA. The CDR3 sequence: CASSLDWLGAPDGYTF. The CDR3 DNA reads TGTGCCAGCAGCTTAGATTGGTTGGGGGCGCCAGATGGCTACACCTTC.

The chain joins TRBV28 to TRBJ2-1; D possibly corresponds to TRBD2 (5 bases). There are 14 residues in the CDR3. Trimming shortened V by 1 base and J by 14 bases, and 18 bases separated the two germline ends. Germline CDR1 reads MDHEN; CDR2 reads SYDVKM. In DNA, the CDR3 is TGTGCCAGCAGTTTATATGATCTATCTAGCAGTAAGTTCTTC. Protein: CASSLYDLSSSKFF.

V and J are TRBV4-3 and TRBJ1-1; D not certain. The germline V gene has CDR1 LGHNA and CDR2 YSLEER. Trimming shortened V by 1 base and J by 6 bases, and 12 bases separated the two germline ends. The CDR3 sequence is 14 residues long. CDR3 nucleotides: TGCGCCAGCAGCCAAGCAGCGGACCGCTCTGAAGCTTTCTTT. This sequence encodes CASSQAADRSEAFF.

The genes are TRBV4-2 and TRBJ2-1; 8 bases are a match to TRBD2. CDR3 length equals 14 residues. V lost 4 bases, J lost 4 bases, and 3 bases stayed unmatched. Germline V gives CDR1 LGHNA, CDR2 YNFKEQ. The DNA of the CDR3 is TGTGCCAGCAGCCCTACTAGCGGTTACAATGAGCAGTTCTTC. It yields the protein CASSPTSGYNEQFF.

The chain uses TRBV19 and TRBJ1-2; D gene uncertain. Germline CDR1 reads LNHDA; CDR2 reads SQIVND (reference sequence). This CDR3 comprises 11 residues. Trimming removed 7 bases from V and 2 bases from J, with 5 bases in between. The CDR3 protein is CASMENYGYTF. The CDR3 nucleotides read TGTGCCAGTATGGAGAACTATGGCTACACCTTC. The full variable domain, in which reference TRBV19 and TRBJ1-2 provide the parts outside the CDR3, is DGGITQSPKYLFRKEGQNVTLSCEQNLNHDAMYWYRQDPGQGLRLIYYSQIVNDFQKGDIAEGYSVSREKKESFPLTVTSAQKNPTAFYLCASMENYGYTFGSGTRLTVV.

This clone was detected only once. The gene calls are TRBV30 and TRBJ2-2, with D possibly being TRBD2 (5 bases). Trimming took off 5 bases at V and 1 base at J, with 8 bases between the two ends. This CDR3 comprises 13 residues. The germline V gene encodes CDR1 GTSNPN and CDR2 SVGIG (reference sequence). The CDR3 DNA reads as TGTGCCTGGGGACTCTTGAACACCGGGGAGCTGTTTTTT. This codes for CAWGLLNTGELFF.

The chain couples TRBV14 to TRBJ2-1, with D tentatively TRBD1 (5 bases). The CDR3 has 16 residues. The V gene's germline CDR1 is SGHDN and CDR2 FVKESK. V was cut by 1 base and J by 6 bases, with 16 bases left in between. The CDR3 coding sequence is TGTGCCAGCAGCCAAGTCACAGGCCGGATGGGCAATGAGCAGTTCTTC. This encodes CASSQVTGRMGNEQFF.

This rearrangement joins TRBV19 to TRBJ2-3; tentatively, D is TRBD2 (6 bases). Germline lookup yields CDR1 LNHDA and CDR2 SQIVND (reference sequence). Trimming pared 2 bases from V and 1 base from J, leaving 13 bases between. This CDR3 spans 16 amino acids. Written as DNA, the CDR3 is TGTGCCAGTAGTATAATGGCGGGGATTCGCACAGATACGCAGTATTTT. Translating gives CASSIMAGIRTDTQYF. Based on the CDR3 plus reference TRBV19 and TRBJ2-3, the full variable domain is DGGITQSPKYLFRKEGQNVTLSCEQNLNHDAMYWYRQDPGQGLRLIYYSQIVNDFQKGDIAEGYSVSREKKESFPLTVTSAQKNPTAFYLCASSIMAGIRTDTQYFGPGTRLTVL.

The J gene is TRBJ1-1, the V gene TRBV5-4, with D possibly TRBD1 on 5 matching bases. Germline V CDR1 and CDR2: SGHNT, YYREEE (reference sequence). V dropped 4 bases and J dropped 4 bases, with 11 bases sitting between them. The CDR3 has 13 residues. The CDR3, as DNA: TGTGCCAGCAGCGGCGACAGCCTCACTGAAGCTTTCTTT. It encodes CASSGDSLTEAFF.

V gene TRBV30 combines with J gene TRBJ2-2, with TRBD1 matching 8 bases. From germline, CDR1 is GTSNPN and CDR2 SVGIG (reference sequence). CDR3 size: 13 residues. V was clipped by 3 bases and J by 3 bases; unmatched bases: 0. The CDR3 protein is CAWRGQDTGELFF. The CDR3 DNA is TGTGCCTGGAGGGGACAGGACACCGGGGAGCTGTTTTTT. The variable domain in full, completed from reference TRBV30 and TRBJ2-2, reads SQTIHQWPATLVQPVGSPLSLECTVEGTSNPNLYWYRQAAGRGLQLLFYSVGIGQISSEVPQNLSASRPQDRQFILSSKKLLLSDSGFYLCAWRGQDTGELFFGEGSRLTVL.

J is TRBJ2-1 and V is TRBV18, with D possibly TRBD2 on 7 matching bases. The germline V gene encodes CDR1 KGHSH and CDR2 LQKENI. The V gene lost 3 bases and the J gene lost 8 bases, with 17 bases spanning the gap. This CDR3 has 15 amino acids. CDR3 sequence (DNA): TGTGCCAGCTCACCGGGGGCGGGAGTTCGCGATGAGCAGTTCTTC. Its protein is CASSPGAGVRDEQFF.

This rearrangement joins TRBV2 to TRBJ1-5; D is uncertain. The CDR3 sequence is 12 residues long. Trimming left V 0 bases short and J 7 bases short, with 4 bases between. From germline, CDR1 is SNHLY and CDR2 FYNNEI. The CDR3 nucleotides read TGTGCCAGCAGTGAAGCCGTCCAGCCCCAGCATTTT. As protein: CASSEAVQPQHF.

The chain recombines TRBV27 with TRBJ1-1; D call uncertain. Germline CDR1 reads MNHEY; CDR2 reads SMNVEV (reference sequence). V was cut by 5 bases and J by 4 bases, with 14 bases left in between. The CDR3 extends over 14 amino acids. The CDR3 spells CASSPRLGVTEAFF. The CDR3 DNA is TGTGCCAGCAGTCCCCGGCTTGGAGTCACTGAAGCTTTCTTT.

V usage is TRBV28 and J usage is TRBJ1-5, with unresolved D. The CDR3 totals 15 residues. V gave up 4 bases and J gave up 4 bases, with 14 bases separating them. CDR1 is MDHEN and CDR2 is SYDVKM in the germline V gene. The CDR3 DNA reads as TGTGCCAGCAGTTCGGCGGCAGAGATTAATCAGCCCCAGCATTTT. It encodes CASSSAAEINQPQHF.